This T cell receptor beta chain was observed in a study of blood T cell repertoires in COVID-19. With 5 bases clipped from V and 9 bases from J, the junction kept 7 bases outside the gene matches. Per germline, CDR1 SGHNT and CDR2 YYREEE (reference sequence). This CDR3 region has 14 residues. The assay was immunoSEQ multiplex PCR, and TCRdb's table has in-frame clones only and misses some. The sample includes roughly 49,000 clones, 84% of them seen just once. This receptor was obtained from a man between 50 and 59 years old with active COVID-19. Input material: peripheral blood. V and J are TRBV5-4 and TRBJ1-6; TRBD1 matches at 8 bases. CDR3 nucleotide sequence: TGTGCCAGCAGAGTCGACAGGGGTAGTTCACCCCTCCACTTT. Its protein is CASRVDRGSSPLHF.